In its sample, the clone carrying this TCR beta chain was seen a few times. Its matching antigen is unknown. The sample belongs to a study of cytomegalovirus exposure and HLA in healthy donors. Points from the study as a whole: Reported performance of the classifier showed diagnosis of cytomegalovirus status with high specificity and sensitivity. Rare sequences made up most TCRs, while some public TCRs were found in many donors. Under in vitro conditions, a few CMV-associated chains were confirmed as specific for CMV antigens. A link between a missense DCLRE1C variant and TCR beta V- and J-gene trimming emerged from a later analysis.

The CDR3 consists of 15 residues. The V gene end was trimmed by 5 bases and the J gene end by 0 bases; junction bases not matched to a gene: 6. The V gene's germline CDR1 is SQVTM and CDR2 ANQGSEA. 60 Vbeta and 13 Jbeta primers were used in PCR. Sequenced by immunoSEQ multiplex PCR; TCRdb stores in-frame clones only, minus some. The sample lists over 130,000 clones, about four fifths occurring once. This receptor was identified in a male donor in good health and CMV-seronegative. The chain uses TRBV29-1 and TRBJ1-3, with 8 bases identical to TRBD1. The sequencing input was PBMCs. In DNA form, the CDR3 reads TGCAGCGTTCGACAGGGGTCGAACTCTGGAAACACCATATATTTT. Its protein is CSVRQGSNSGNTIYF. The complete variable domain, with remaining parts taken from reference TRBV29-1 and TRBJ1-3, reads SAVISQKPSRDICQRGTSLTIQCQVDSQVTMMFWYRQQPGQSLTLIATANQGSEATYESGFVIDKFPISRPNLTFSTLTVSNMSPEDSSIYLCSVRQGSNSGNTIYFGEGSWLTVV.